This passage covers 22 T cell receptor beta chains from one sample sequenced in a study of OX40 agonist ivuxolimab in advanced cancers. Assay used: immunoSEQ multiplex PCR; TCRdb lists only in-frame clones, some missing. The sample lists 67,000 or so clones; roughly 89% were seen once. The specimen was CD4+ or CD8+ T cells sorted from blood, collected in a trial of the OX40 agonist ivuxolimab. Every receptor here comes from an adult with an advanced solid tumor such as melanoma, head and neck, liver or kidney cancer.

The V and J genes are TRBV4-1 and TRBJ2-3, with TRBD1 matching over 9 bases. CDR1 and CDR2 (germline): MGHRA, YSYEKL. V lost 4 bases, J lost 4 bases, and 9 bases stayed unmatched. This CDR3 is built from 16 residues. CDR3 loop: CASSPLKQGASDTQYF. The DNA of the CDR3 is TGCGCCAGCAGCCCGCTAAAACAGGGGGCATCAGATACGCAGTATTTT.

The genes are TRBV2 and TRBJ2-4; TRBD1 is a possible D gene (6 bases). V lost 3 bases, J lost 2 bases, and 11 bases lay in between. CDR1 is SNHLY, CDR2 FYNNEI, per germline. CDR3 length equals 15 residues. The DNA of the CDR3 is TGTGCCAGCAGTGACTTCAGGGGATCCAAAAACATTCAGTACTTC. Its protein product is CASSDFRGSKNIQYF.

The chain is built from TRBV5-1 and TRBJ2-3, with a possible D match to TRBD2 (7 bases). The V end lost 5 bases, the J end lost 2 bases, and 18 bases lay between the germline ends. The CDR3 length is 16 residues. CDR1 and CDR2 from the germline V gene are SGHRS and YFSETQ. CDR3 amino acids: CASRDGRGALTDTQYF. CDR3 DNA sequence: TGCGCCAGCAGAGACGGACGGGGGGCCCTCACAGATACGCAGTATTTT. Using reference TRBV5-1 and TRBJ2-3 for the parts outside the CDR3, the full variable domain is KAGVTQTPRYLIKTRGQQVTLSCSPISGHRSVSWYQQTPGQGLQFLFEYFSETQRNKGNFPGRFSGRQFSNSRSEMNVSTLELGDSALYLCASRDGRGALTDTQYFGPGTRLTVL.

This rearrangement joins TRBV5-6 to TRBJ1-2, with 12 bases lining up with TRBD1. Germline assignment: CDR1 SGHDT and CDR2 YYEEEE. The CDR3 loop spans 18 amino acids. With V trimmed by 0 bases and J by 7 bases, 13 bases remained unmatched. In nucleotides, the CDR3 is TGTGCCAGCAGCTTGGTAGGGTTCCGGGACAGGGGGCAGTTTGGCTACACCTTC. Translating gives CASSLVGFRDRGQFGYTF.

In DNA, the CDR3 is TGTGCCAGCAGCTCACCGGGGCGCGAGCAGTACTTC. It specifies CASSSPGREQYF. The gene calls are TRBV7-2 and TRBJ2-7; tentatively, D is TRBD1 or TRBD2 (5 bases each). Looked up from germline, CDR1 is SGHTA and CDR2 is FQGNSA. This CDR3 comprises 12 residues. Trimming shortened V by 4 bases and J by 6 bases, and 10 bases separated the two germline ends.

CDR3 nucleotide sequence: TGTGCCAGCTCCCGGGGGGGGCAGGCCACTGAAGCTTTCTTT. Translation gives CASSRGGQATEAFF. The chain joins TRBV18 to TRBJ1-1, with D perhaps matching TRBD1 (6 bases). CDR1 and CDR2 from the germline V gene are KGHSH and LQKENI. Trimming pared 6 bases from V and 4 bases from J, leaving 15 bases between. The length of the CDR3 is 14 residues.

This clone occurred once. This chain links TRBV5-4 with TRBJ1-1, with D unresolved. V lost 5 bases and J 0 bases, leaving 11 bases between the germline ends. The germline V gene encodes CDR1 SGHNT and CDR2 YYREEE (reference sequence). The CDR3 loop spans 14 amino acids. Here the CDR3 reads CASRRFSMNTEAFF. In DNA, the CDR3 is TGTGCCAGCAGACGGTTTAGTATGAACACTGAAGCTTTCTTT.

The chain joins TRBV2 to TRBJ1-4, with TRBD1 as a possible D gene (6 bases). With 1 base removed from V and 8 bases from J, the gap between germline ends came to 8 bases. CDR1 is SNHLY and CDR2 is FYNNEI in the germline V gene. The CDR3 covers 13 residues. The CDR3 spells CASSEEGGEKLFF. CDR3 DNA sequence: TGTGCCAGCAGTGAAGAGGGGGGAGAAAAACTGTTTTTT.

This chain uses TRBV30 with TRBJ1-4; the match to TRBD1 covers 7 bases. Germline lookup yields CDR1 GTSNPN and CDR2 SVGIG (reference sequence). Trimming took 3 bases from V and 7 from J; bases not matched to a gene: 8. The CDR3 spans 14 residues. The CDR3 reads CAWSLGQLGEKLFF. The CDR3 bases are TGTGCCTGGAGCCTGGGACAGCTGGGTGAAAAACTGTTTTTT. The full variable domain, rest sourced from reference TRBV30 and TRBJ1-4, is SQTIHQWPATLVQPVGSPLSLECTVEGTSNPNLYWYRQAAGRGLQLLFYSVGIGQISSEVPQNLSASRPQDRQFILSSKKLLLSDSGFYLCAWSLGQLGEKLFFGSGTQLSVL.

The chain has TRBV18 and TRBJ1-2, with D uncertain. The germline gives CDR1 KGHSH, CDR2 LQKENI. The CDR3 sequence is 13 residues long. The ends were cut back, 6 bases at V and 0 bases at J, with 8 bases in the middle. CDR3 region: CASSPAPNYGYTF. The CDR3 coding sequence is TGTGCCAGCTCCCCTGCCCCTAACTATGGCTACACCTTC.

J is TRBJ1-4 and V is TRBV5-6; maybe TRBD1 (5 bases). This CDR3 region has 14 residues. Looked up from germline, CDR1 is SGHDT and CDR2 is YYEEEE. V lost 3 bases to trimming and J lost 5 bases, with 11 bases between them. The CDR3 sequence is CASSYRDPNEKLFF. CDR3 coding DNA: TGTGCCAGCAGCTACCGGGACCCAAATGAAAAACTGTTTTTT.

This clone was seen a few times. This rearrangement joins TRBV10-1 to TRBJ2-2, with D perhaps TRBD1 (6 bases). V was cut by 6 bases and J by 6 bases, with 14 bases left in between. This CDR3 region has 14 residues. CDR1 WNHNN and CDR2 SYGVQD come from the germline V gene (reference sequence). The CDR3 sequence is CASSPNRVAGELFF. Here the CDR3 DNA reads TGCGCCAGCAGCCCAAACAGGGTTGCCGGGGAGCTGTTTTTT.

J is TRBJ2-7 and V is TRBV4-1; 9 bases agree with TRBD1. CDR1 MGHRA and CDR2 YSYEKL come from the germline V gene. Trimming took 5 bases from V and 4 from J; bases not matched to a gene: 9. The CDR3 loop spans 15 amino acids. The CDR3 region has the DNA TGCGCCAGCAGCACTGACAGGGGGTCCATGTACGAGCAGTACTTC. Its protein product is CASSTDRGSMYEQYF.

The V call is TRBV5-1, the J call TRBJ1-2; 9 positions match TRBD1. Germline values: CDR1 SGHRS, CDR2 YFSETQ. The J segment lost 7 bases and the V segment lost 2 bases, leaving 6 bases of the junction unmatched. This CDR3 has 14 residues. Here the CDR3 reads CASSLMGQGGGYTF. DNA of the CDR3: TGCGCCAGCAGCTTAATGGGACAGGGCGGTGGCTACACCTTC. Complete variable domain (other parts from reference TRBV5-1 and TRBJ1-2): KAGVTQTPRYLIKTRGQQVTLSCSPISGHRSVSWYQQTPGQGLQFLFEYFSETQRNKGNFPGRFSGRQFSNSRSEMNVSTLELGDSALYLCASSLMGQGGGYTFGSGTRLTVV.

V usage is TRBV5-4 and J usage is TRBJ1-2, with D maybe TRBD1 (6 bases). CDR1 SGHNT and CDR2 YYREEE come from the germline V gene (reference sequence). Trimming left V 2 bases short and J 2 bases short, with 10 bases between. The CDR3 contains 14 residues. The CDR3 bases are TGTGCCAGCAGCTTCCGGGGGCGGAACTATGGCTACACCTTC. The encoded protein is CASSFRGRNYGYTF.

This clone was observed once. The chain couples TRBV5-1 to TRBJ1-1, with D perhaps TRBD1 (5 bases). V dropped 0 bases and J dropped 1 base, with 7 bases sitting between them. The CDR3 consists of 14 residues. Germline CDR1 is SGHRS and CDR2 is YFSETQ. The CDR3 nucleotides are TGCGCCAGCAGCTTGGAAGGACAGAACACTGAAGCTTTCTTT. Translated, it gives CASSLEGQNTEAFF.

The chain couples TRBV5-1 to TRBJ2-7, with a possible D match to TRBD2 (5 bases). The CDR3 extends over 15 amino acids. The V end was cut by 2 bases, the J end by 1 base, with 13 bases between. Germline-derived CDR1 and CDR2 are SGHRS and YFSETQ. In DNA, the CDR3 is TGCGCCAGCAGCTTTCTCGGTGGCGGGTCCTACGAGCAGTACTTC. Translating gives CASSFLGGGSYEQYF.

V is TRBV7-2 and J is TRBJ2-2, with a weak D call TRBD1 (6 bases). The V end was cut by 4 bases, the J end by 5 bases, with 14 bases between. CDR3 size: 15 residues. Germline V gene lookup returns CDR1 SGHTA and CDR2 FQGNSA. The CDR3 DNA follows: TGTGCCAGCAGCTCCCGCAGGGGCGGAACCGGGGAGCTGTTTTTT. Its protein is CASSSRRGGTGELFF.

This clone has more than one count but fewer than ten. The conserved final phenylalanine or tryptophan is absent from the CDR3, which likely points to a read error. The limits of the CDR3 on the DNA are not certain, so only TCRdb's listed CDR3 is given. This chain joins TRBV7-9 and TRBJ1-2; the tabulated D call, TRBD1, remains unverified against the DNA. The germline CDR1 and CDR2 sequences are SEHNR and FQNEAQ (reference sequence). Ends included, the CDR3 has 12 residues. CDR3 in amino acids: CASSREDRAHLV.

V gene TRBV5-1 combines with J gene TRBJ1-1; D possibly corresponds to TRBD1 (5 bases). V dropped 0 bases and J dropped 1 base, with 7 bases sitting between them. The CDR3 covers 14 residues. Germline CDR1 SGHRS, CDR2 YFSETQ. The CDR3 reads CASSLAGGNTEAFF. CDR3 in DNA: TGCGCCAGCAGCTTGGCGGGGGGGAACACTGAAGCTTTCTTT.

This CDR3 is CATAAGMAGNTIYF. In DNA, the CDR3 is TGTGCCACCGCGGCAGGTATGGCTGGAAACACCATATATTTT. This sequence joins TRBV2 and TRBJ1-3; D is unclear. The V end was cut by 10 bases, the J end by 2 bases, with 15 bases between. The CDR3 has 14 amino acids. CDR1 is SNHLY, CDR2 FYNNEI, per germline.

In its sample, this clone was seen once. V is TRBV19 and J is TRBJ2-5; D may be TRBD2 (6 bases). The CDR3 covers 17 residues. The germline V and J ends were trimmed by 1 base and 0 bases, with 15 bases remaining between them. CDR1 is LNHDA, CDR2 SQIVND, per germline (reference sequence). CDR3 loop: CASSIGGGLRYQETQYF. The CDR3 bases are TGTGCCAGTAGTATAGGAGGAGGGCTCAGGTACCAAGAGACCCAGTACTTC.